What follows is one T cell receptor beta chain and its context. These data belong to a study of blood T cell repertoires in COVID-19. Study details: The United States, Italy and Spain supplied acute and convalescent COVID-19 samples.

The protocol was immunoSEQ multiplex PCR, while the TCRdb copy is restricted to in-frame clones and leaves out a portion. This sample carries roughly 250,000 clones, 65% to 85% of them seen once, and the ten largest clones take 15% to 19%. Germline V gives CDR1 SGHNT, CDR2 YYREEE (reference sequence). V dropped 3 bases and J dropped 4; count of bases not matched to a gene: 5. This CDR3 contains 15 residues. Input material: peripheral blood. This receptor was obtained from a person aged 70 to 79 with COVID-19, enrolled during active disease. The chain employs TRBV5-4 and TRBJ2-5; 11 bases agree with TRBD2. The CDR3 region is CASSWGLAGGETQYF. CDR3 in DNA: TGTGCCAGCAGCTGGGGGCTAGCGGGAGGAGAGACCCAGTACTTC.